These 22 T cell receptor beta chains came from one sample sequenced in a study of T-cell reconstitution after alpha-beta-depleted transplantation in children (dated by TCRdb to about 2016). Library preparation was by PCR. Sequencing was performed on an Illumina HiSeq 2500. TCR libraries were prepared with molecular barcoding, using unique molecular identifiers to normalize TCRbeta repertoire quantification. In TCRdb, the public reads were trimmed at Q25 with fastp and aligned with MiXCR, with productive beta chains retained. Here each entry gathers all rows of one CDR3 protein and keeps the most common genes and DNA. The sample has roughly 220,000 distinct CDR3 sequences on record, approximately 9.8% of them singletons. Approximately 5% of the sample lies in the top ten. Sequencing used PBMCs from the stem cell graft donor, obtained from the stem cell graft. Receptor source: a human donor who donated a stem cell graft to a child with SCID.

The sample holds many counts of this clonotype. This sequence joins TRBV3-1 and TRBJ1-2, with TRBD1 matching 8 bases. Trimming cost V 0 bases and J 8 bases; bases outside gene matches: 8. This CDR3 contains 15 residues. CDR1 is LGHDT and CDR2 is YNNKEL in the germline V gene (reference sequence). The CDR3: CASSQDLAGGRGYTF. CDR3 nucleotides: TGTGCCAGCAGCCAAGACCTCGCAGGGGGCAGGGGCTACACCTTC. Looking up the rest from reference TRBV3-1 and TRBJ1-2 gives the full variable domain: DTAVSQTPKYLVTQMGNDKSIKCEQNLGHDTMYWYKQDSKKFLKIMFSYNNKELIINETVPNRFSPKSPDKAHLNLHINSLELGDSAVYFCASSQDLAGGRGYTFGSGTRLTVV.

This clonotype was seen many times. V gene TRBV28 combines with J gene TRBJ2-7, with D possibly being TRBD1 (5 bases). Trimming removed 3 bases from V and 6 bases from J, with 15 bases in between. Germline V gene sequence: CDR1 MDHEN, CDR2 SYDVKM. CDR3 size: 14 residues. Here the CDR3 reads CASSLGHTRFEQYF. In nucleotides, the CDR3 is TGTGCCAGCAGTTTGGGGCACACACGGTTCGAGCAGTACTTC.

This clonotype has at least ten counts. In DNA form, the CDR3 reads TGCAGTGCTAGAGCCCCCATTAGCGGGGGCACAGATACGCAGTATTTT. Translation: CSARAPISGGTDTQYF. The chain couples TRBV20-1 to TRBJ2-3; 8 nucleotides agree with TRBD2. The V segment lost 1 base and the J segment 1 base; nucleotides outside the gene matches: 7. The CDR3 has 16 residues. Germline CDR1 reads DFQATT; CDR2 reads SNEGSKA (reference sequence).

This clonotype appeared many times. This chain connects TRBV30 to TRBJ2-1; no definite D call. Trimming removed 0 bases from V and 5 bases from J, with 8 bases in between. This CDR3 spans 13 amino acids. Germline-derived CDR1 and CDR2 are GTSNPN and SVGIG (reference sequence). The CDR3 nucleotides read TGTGCCTGGAGTGTTTTGGATAACAATGAGCAGTTCTTC. Translated: CAWSVLDNNEQFF.

This clonotype has only a few counts. The chain has TRBV4-2 and TRBJ1-2; D gene ambiguous. The V end was cut by 4 bases, the J end by 8 bases, with 14 bases between. The germline gives CDR1 LGHNA, CDR2 YNFKEQ. The CDR3 length is 13 residues. DNA for the CDR3: TGTGCCAGCAGCCCCGTCCTGGTCGGCGGCTACACCTTC. Protein product: CASSPVLVGGYTF.

This clonotype was observed many times. V gene TRBV3-1 combines with J gene TRBJ2-2, with 8 positions matching TRBD1. Germline CDR1 LGHDT, CDR2 YNNKEL (reference sequence). V lost 2 bases, J lost 5 bases, and 4 bases stayed unmatched. The CDR3 is 15 residues long. The CDR3 protein is CASSQSDRVTGELFF. CDR3 coding DNA: TGTGCCAGCAGCCAATCGGACAGGGTAACCGGGGAGCTGTTTTTT. Full variable domain (outside the CDR3, taken from reference TRBV3-1 and TRBJ2-2): DTAVSQTPKYLVTQMGNDKSIKCEQNLGHDTMYWYKQDSKKFLKIMFSYNNKELIINETVPNRFSPKSPDKAHLNLHINSLELGDSAVYFCASSQSDRVTGELFFGEGSRLTVL.

This clonotype was recorded many times. J is TRBJ2-1 and V is TRBV19; 10 bases agree with TRBD1. This CDR3 has 17 residues. Germline-derived CDR1 and CDR2 are LNHDA and SQIVND (reference sequence). Trimming cost V 9 bases and J 0 bases; bases outside gene matches: 11. CDR3 in DNA: TGTGCCAGCCAAGACAGGGGGCTCGAGAGCTCCTACAATGAGCAGTTCTTC. This codes for CASQDRGLESSYNEQFF. Combining the CDR3 with reference TRBV19 and TRBJ2-1 gives the whole variable domain DGGITQSPKYLFRKEGQNVTLSCEQNLNHDAMYWYRQDPGQGLRLIYYSQIVNDFQKGDIAEGYSVSREKKESFPLTVTSAQKNPTAFYLCASQDRGLESSYNEQFFGPGTRLTVL.

In its sample, this clonotype was seen many times. This chain connects TRBV10-3 to TRBJ1-2; D is perhaps TRBD1 (6 bases). Looked up from germline, CDR1 is ENHRY and CDR2 is SYGVKD. The CDR3 runs 15 residues. V lost 6 bases and J 2 bases, leaving 16 bases between the germline ends. In DNA, the CDR3 is TGTGCCATCAGAGACGCCCCCACAGGGAACTATGGCTACACCTTC. It yields the protein CAIRDAPTGNYGYTF.

The sample holds many counts of this clonotype. This sequence joins TRBV4-3 and TRBJ2-2; tentatively, D is TRBD2 (5 bases). This CDR3 contains 17 residues. V gave up 1 base and J gave up 4 bases, with 16 bases separating them. The germline V gene encodes CDR1 LGHNA and CDR2 YSLEER. The CDR3 loop is CASSQVGWESSTGELFF. CDR3 DNA: TGCGCCAGCAGCCAAGTGGGGTGGGAGAGCAGCACCGGGGAGCTGTTTTTT.

The sample holds many counts of this clonotype. The rearrangement joins TRBV20-1 to TRBJ1-5; D unresolved. Trimming took off 0 bases at V and 5 bases at J, with 8 bases between the two ends. The germline V gene has CDR1 DFQATT and CDR2 SNEGSKA (reference sequence). The CDR3 totals 13 residues. The DNA for the CDR3 is TGCAGTGCTAGAGATAGGACCGATCAGCCCCAGCATTTT. Its protein product is CSARDRTDQPQHF.

This clonotype appeared a few times. The chain recombines TRBV13 with TRBJ2-2, with 12 bases fitting TRBD2. This CDR3 region has 18 residues. Germline CDR1 and CDR2: PRHDT and FYEKMQ (reference sequence). V was clipped by 4 bases and J by 4 bases; unmatched bases: 10. The CDR3 DNA is TGTGCCAGCAGCTCCCTGCTAGCGGGGGGGAGAGGCACCGGGGAGCTGTTTTTT. Translating gives CASSSLLAGGRGTGELFF.

This clonotype was recorded at least ten times. This chain joins TRBV12-3 or TRBV12-4 and TRBJ1-2; tentatively, D is TRBD1 (5 bases). V was shortened by 5 bases and J by 8 bases, with 9 bases between the two germline ends. The CDR3 runs 11 residues. CDR3 residues: CASSRGMGYTF. The CDR3, as DNA: TGTGCCAGCAGTAGGGGAATGGGCTACACCTTC.

This clonotype showed up just a few times. The rearrangement uses TRBV4-3 and TRBJ2-3; 9 bases match TRBD2. The CDR3 extends over 17 amino acids. Germline V gene sequence: CDR1 LGHNA, CDR2 YSLEER. The ends lost 0 bases at V and 0 bases at J; junction bases unmatched: 4. The CDR3 here is CASSQDRAGGSTDTQYF. CDR3 nucleotide sequence: TGCGCCAGCAGCCAAGATCGGGCGGGGGGGAGCACAGATACGCAGTATTTT.

The sample holds many counts of this clonotype. This CDR3 is CSARVRNEKLFF. CDR3 DNA sequence: TGCAGTGCTAGGGTCCGTAATGAAAAACTGTTTTTT. This chain joins TRBV20-1 and TRBJ1-4; no clear D. The CDR3 length is 12 residues. V was shortened by 3 bases and J by 4 bases, with 6 bases between the two germline ends. From germline, CDR1 is DFQATT and CDR2 SNEGSKA (reference sequence).

This clonotype has only a few counts. V usage is TRBV11-2 and J usage is TRBJ2-1, with 11 bases fitting TRBD1. The J segment lost 12 bases and the V segment lost 2 bases, leaving 12 bases of the junction unmatched. The CDR3 has 16 amino acids. Germline lookup yields CDR1 SGHAT and CDR2 FQNNGV. CDR3 residues: CASSLNPGQGARGQFF. DNA of the CDR3: TGTGCCAGCAGCTTAAATCCCGGACAGGGGGCGCGTGGGCAGTTCTTC.

This clonotype was found many times. This chain uses TRBV6-1 with TRBJ1-2, with 10 bases lining up with TRBD1. The CDR3 is made up of 14 amino acids. V lost 5 bases to trimming and J lost 8 bases; unmatched junction nucleotides: 8. Germline assignment: CDR1 MNHNS and CDR2 SASEGT. This CDR3 reads CASSKPGTGDGYTF. As DNA, the CDR3 is TGTGCCAGCAGTAAACCCGGGACAGGGGACGGCTACACCTTC.

This clonotype appeared many times. This chain links TRBV5-4 with TRBJ2-3; weak D call: TRBD1 (6 bases). Germline loops: CDR1 SGHNT, CDR2 YYREEE (reference sequence). V was pared by 4 bases and J by 8 bases, with 11 bases between. The CDR3 totals 12 residues. CDR3 DNA sequence: TGTGCCAGCAGCCCGGTGGGGGCTACGCAGTATTTT. Translated: CASSPVGATQYF.

This clonotype was counted many times. This chain uses TRBV9 with TRBJ1-4; a weak D match, TRBD1 (6 bases). Trimming shortened V by 4 bases and J by 7 bases, and 17 bases separated the two germline ends. This CDR3 region has 15 residues. Germline loops: CDR1 SGDLS, CDR2 YYNGEE. The CDR3 here is CASSYGGASLEKLFF. CDR3 sequence (DNA): TGTGCCAGCAGCTATGGGGGGGCGTCGCTTGAAAAACTGTTTTTT.

This clonotype was counted at least ten times. CDR3 region: CASSSGLFEGQFF. The DNA of the CDR3 is TGTGCCAGCAGCTCAGGACTGTTCGAGGGGCAGTTCTTC. The chain has TRBV7-2 and TRBJ2-1; tentative D call: TRBD2 (5 bases). V lost 4 bases and J 12 bases, leaving 16 bases between the germline ends. The CDR3 covers 13 residues. Germline V gives CDR1 SGHTA, CDR2 FQGNSA.

This clonotype was detected many times. The J gene is TRBJ2-1, the V gene TRBV7-9; D not resolved. CDR3 size: 14 residues. CDR1 is SEHNR and CDR2 is FQNEAQ in the germline V gene (reference sequence). V was pared by 3 bases and J by 1 base, with 7 bases between. CDR3 region: CASSFRNSYNEQFF. The CDR3 bases are TGTGCCAGCAGCTTCAGGAATTCCTACAATGAGCAGTTCTTC. The full variable domain, rest sourced from reference TRBV7-9 and TRBJ2-1, is DTGVSQNPRHKITKRGQNVTFRCDPISEHNRLYWYRQTLGQGPEFLTYFQNEAQLEKSRLLSDRFSAERPKGSFSTLEIQRTEQGDSAMYLCASSFRNSYNEQFFGPGTRLTVL.

The V gene is TRBV20-1, the J gene TRBJ2-3, with 9 bases aligning to TRBD2. Trimming cost V 3 bases and J 1 base; bases outside gene matches: 5. Germline CDR1 DFQATT, CDR2 SNEGSKA (reference sequence). CDR3 length equals 15 residues. The CDR3 DNA follows: TGCAGTGCTAGTGAAAGGACTAGCGGCACAGATACGCAGTATTTT. Amino acids: CSASERTSGTDTQYF.

The table lists this clonotype with many counts. V usage is TRBV7-3 and J usage is TRBJ2-3; TRBD2 aligns across 7 bases. The V gene's germline CDR1 is SGHTA and CDR2 FQGTGA. This CDR3 spans 15 amino acids. Trimming cost V 1 base and J 2 bases; bases outside gene matches: 3. CDR3 sequence: CASSLNGGDTDTQYF. The DNA for the CDR3 is TGTGCCAGCAGCTTAAATGGGGGGGACACAGATACGCAGTATTTT. The full variable domain, with the rest looked up from reference TRBV7-3 and TRBJ2-3, is GAGVSQTPSNKVTEKGKYVELRCDPISGHTALYWYRQSLGQGPEFLIYFQGTGAADDSGLPNDRFFAVRPEGSVSTLKIQRTERGDSAVYLCASSLNGGDTDTQYFGPGTRLTVL.